This T cell receptor (beta chain) was identified during a study of cytomegalovirus exposure and HLA in healthy donors. Study context: From donors who were HLA-typed, an early data release held 80 million to 95 million unique TCRs. Findings and caveats of the study: Among donors in an Asian-associated ancestry cluster, a later analysis reportedly found fewer N-insertions than the roughly 610-donor mean. Rates of TCR association differed by HLA locus in a later analysis, with DRB1 highest and HLA-C lowest. Previously analyzed data showed that most TCR beta V segments were productive at a frequency of about 87% or about 30%.

This clone was found a few times. Its antigen remains unknown. The germline V gene has CDR1 LNHNV and CDR2 YYDKDF (reference sequence). This CDR3 contains 19 residues. V gave up 3 bases and J gave up 2 bases; unmatched junction bases: 17. The PCR contained 60 Vbeta and 13 Jbeta primers. Using immunoSEQ multiplex PCR, the repertoire was profiled, and TCRdb retains in-frame clones only, with some absent. Of approximately 110,000 clones detected, 70% appear once; the ten largest clones hold 11%. The sequenced sample consisted of PBMCs. This TCR was sampled from a man aged 40-49 years in good health and CMV-seropositive. The chain carries TRBV15 and TRBJ1-2, with 8 bases fitting TRBD1. CDR3 sequence: CATSSPASVRDRPNYGYTF. DNA for the CDR3: TGTGCCACCAGCAGCCCTGCTAGCGTTCGGGACAGGCCAAACTATGGCTACACCTTC. The whole variable domain, filled in from reference TRBV15 and TRBJ1-2, reads DAMVIQNPRYQVTQFGKPVTLSCSQTLNHNVMYWYQQKSSQAPKLLFHYYDKDFNNEADTPDNFQSRRPNTSFCFLDIRSPGLGDTAMYLCATSSPASVRDRPNYGYTFGSGTRLTVV.